This TCR beta chain was captured in a study of tumor-infiltrating lymphocytes in localized non-small cell lung cancer. As for the study in general: Tumor tissue and non-adjacent uninvolved lung came from each patient. Broader study findings: Technical variation could not be separated from intratumor heterogeneity here. Compared with uninvolved lung, tumors showed higher T cell infiltration by TCRbeta sequencing. TCR sequencing covered a subset of patients with enough tissue.

The CDR3 consists of 12 residues. Trimming removed 10 bases from V and 4 bases from J; junction bases left unmatched: 6. Germline assignment: CDR1 LNHDA and CDR2 SQIVND (reference sequence). This clone came up a few times. Its antigen is as yet unknown. Data came from immunoSEQ multiplex PCR; TCRdb stores just in-frame clones and leaves some out. The data show approximately 3,000 clones, with over 40% seen just once and roughly a fifth held by the top ten. The TCR sequence derives from a human donor with non-small cell lung cancer. This chain connects TRBV19 to TRBJ1-1; the match to TRBD1 covers 7 bases. Sequenced sample: uninvolved lung tissue not adjacent to the tumor. Written as DNA, the CDR3 is TGTGCCACCCGACAGGGAGGCACTGAAGCTTTCTTT. Its translation: CATRQGGTEAFF.